Shown below are 10 T cell receptor beta chains from a single sample sequenced in a study of cytomegalovirus exposure and HLA in healthy donors. Primers: 60 Vbeta forward and 13 Jbeta reverse. Produced via immunoSEQ multiplex PCR; TCRdb's table is partial and in-frame only. The sample lists around 90,000 clones, around 80% occurring once. Source material: PBMCs. Receptors originate from a man aged 30 to 45 in good health and CMV-seronegative.

V gene TRBV27 combines with J gene TRBJ1-1, with 10 bases lining up with TRBD1. Trimming cost V 6 bases and J 5 bases; bases outside gene matches: 6. CDR3 length: 14 residues. Germline CDR1 and CDR2: MNHEY and SMNVEV (reference sequence). In DNA form, the CDR3 reads TGTGCCAGCAGATGGACAGGGGGTAGAACTGAAGCTTTCTTT. Encoded protein: CASRWTGGRTEAFF.

J is TRBJ1-1 and V is TRBV7-6; D remains unclear. From germline, CDR1 is SGHVS and CDR2 FNYEAQ. There are 15 residues in the CDR3. V shed 1 base and J shed 5 bases, with 14 bases lying between them. In DNA form, the CDR3 reads TGTGCCAGCAGCTTAGTGCGGGGTTTCGGTACTGAAGCTTTCTTT. Protein: CASSLVRGFGTEAFF.

This chain links TRBV9 with TRBJ1-1; TRBD1 is a possible D gene (6 bases). Trimming removed 4 bases from V and 7 bases from J, with 17 bases in between. The germline CDR1 and CDR2 sequences are SGDLS and YYNGEE. The CDR3 covers 14 residues. This CDR3 reads CASSFGGREVEAFF. The CDR3 DNA reads as TGTGCCAGCAGCTTTGGGGGCCGCGAGGTTGAAGCTTTCTTT.

The V and J genes are TRBV7-2 and TRBJ1-6; possibly TRBD1 for D (6 bases). The CDR3 has 16 amino acids. With 0 bases removed from V and 8 bases from J, the gap between germline ends came to 14 bases. CDR1 is SGHTA and CDR2 is FQGNSA in the germline V gene. CDR3 DNA sequence: TGTGCCAGCAGCTTAGCTGGCAGGGGTACATATTCACCCCTCCACTTT. This encodes CASSLAGRGTYSPLHF.

This clone was recorded once. The genes are TRBV14 and TRBJ1-1; 7 bases line up with TRBD1. The CDR3 spans 16 residues. Germline V gene lookup returns CDR1 SGHDN and CDR2 FVKESK. The V and J ends lost 1 base and 6 bases, in that order; junction bases with no gene match: 11. DNA of the CDR3: TGTGCCAGCAGCCAAGCGGGCAGGGGGTCTTGGCCTGAAGCTTTCTTT. Amino acids: CASSQAGRGSWPEAFF.

The genes are TRBV7-8 and TRBJ2-5, with a possible D match to TRBD2 (7 bases). V lost 4 bases, J lost 4 bases, and 19 bases lay in between. Germline CDR1 SGHVS, CDR2 FQNEAQ. This CDR3 is 16 amino acids long. The CDR3 nucleotides are TGTGCCAGCAGCTGGGGGGGAGACAGGCGTCTAGAGACCCAGTACTTC. As protein: CASSWGGDRRLETQYF.

This clone was observed a few times. The J gene is TRBJ2-6, the V gene TRBV29-1; 8 bases agree with TRBD1. Trimming removed 3 bases from V and 2 bases from J; junction bases left unmatched: 6. The germline CDR1 and CDR2 sequences are SQVTM and ANQGSEA. The CDR3 length is 16 residues. CDR3 region: CSVDVNRGTGANVLTF. Here the CDR3 DNA reads TGCAGCGTTGATGTAAACAGGGGGACTGGGGCCAACGTCCTGACTTTC.

V gene TRBV5-6 combines with J gene TRBJ2-7, with 12 nucleotides matching TRBD2. Per germline, CDR1 SGHDT and CDR2 YYEEEE. The CDR3 totals 16 residues. The V segment lost 4 bases and the J segment 6 bases; nucleotides outside the gene matches: 11. The CDR3 DNA is TGTGCCAGCAGCACCCGACTAGCGGGAGCCCATCGCGAGCAGTACTTC. Translating gives CASSTRLAGAHREQYF.

About this clone itself: Other DNA sequences in this specimen translate into the identical CDR3. The V and J genes are TRBV5-4 and TRBJ2-1; 10 nucleotides align to TRBD1. CDR1 SGHNT and CDR2 YYREEE come from the germline V gene (reference sequence). This CDR3 is 16 amino acids long. V lost 5 bases, J lost 4 bases, and 9 bases stayed unmatched. The CDR3 DNA sequence: TGTGCCAGCAGACCCCCGGACAGGGGGAGTTACAATGAGCAGTTCTTC. Translating it yields CASRPPDRGSYNEQFF.

V is TRBV30 and J is TRBJ2-7, with 9 bases that match TRBD1. The CDR3 is 13 residues long. Germline CDR1 is GTSNPN and CDR2 is SVGIG (reference sequence). The ends lost 8 bases at V and 1 base at J; junction bases unmatched: 6. The CDR3 nucleotides are TGTGCCGGATCACAGGGGGCTTCCTACGAGCAGTACTTC. It is translated as CAGSQGASYEQYF.